What follows are 5 T cell receptor beta chains derived from one specimen sequenced in a study of T cells in Graves' hyperthyroidism and ophthalmopathy. The investigators amplified TCR beta CDR3 regions from RNA transcripts. RT-PCR in the first round (using the HTBI primer set) targeted the TCR CDR3. One entry per CDR3 protein, called by TCRdb with MiXCR from the multiplex PCR reads. The sample lists about 840,000 distinct CDR3 sequences, roughly 37% occurring once. The sample comprised blood. All receptors derive from a man aged 18 to 30 with Graves' hyperthyroidism.

This clonotype was recorded many times. J is TRBJ1-1 and V is TRBV20-1, with unresolved D. Germline assignment: CDR1 DFQATT and CDR2 SNEGSKA (reference sequence). The CDR3 is 12 residues long. Trimming removed 8 bases from V and 3 bases from J, with 13 bases in between. CDR3 nucleotide sequence: TGCAGTCCGACGTACATCTACACTGAAGCTTTCTTT. This codes for CSPTYIYTEAFF.

The genes are TRBV19 and TRBJ1-2; 9 bases are shared with TRBD1. V was pared by 4 bases and J by 4 bases, with 4 bases of the junction left unmatched. Germline values: CDR1 LNHDA, CDR2 SQIVND (reference sequence). This CDR3 region has 14 residues. The CDR3 region has the DNA TGTGCCAGTAGTACAGTACAGGGGGCCTATGGCTACACCTTC. Residues: CASSTVQGAYGYTF. Drawing the rest from reference TRBV19 and TRBJ1-2, the complete variable domain is DGGITQSPKYLFRKEGQNVTLSCEQNLNHDAMYWYRQDPGQGLRLIYYSQIVNDFQKGDIAEGYSVSREKKESFPLTVTSAQKNPTAFYLCASSTVQGAYGYTFGSGTRLTVV.

This clonotype was found many times. This sequence joins TRBV20-1 and TRBJ1-5, with D tentatively TRBD1 (6 bases). This CDR3 region has 13 residues. V lost 6 bases and J 1 base, leaving 10 bases between the germline ends. Germline CDR1 is DFQATT and CDR2 is SNEGSKA (reference sequence). In nucleotides, the CDR3 is TGCAGTGCCGCCCAGGGGAGCAATCAGCCCCAGCATTTT. It is translated as CSAAQGSNQPQHF.

The chain carries TRBV15 and TRBJ1-5, with D possibly being TRBD1 (6 bases). V was cut by 1 base and J by 2 bases, with 12 bases left in between. From germline, CDR1 is LNHNV and CDR2 YYDKDF (reference sequence). CDR3 length: 16 amino acids. CDR3 region: CATSRAGAGGNQPQHF. The CDR3 DNA is TGTGCCACCAGCAGAGCAGGGGCGGGGGGCAATCAGCCCCAGCATTTT. The complete variable domain, with remaining parts taken from reference TRBV15 and TRBJ1-5, reads DAMVIQNPRYQVTQFGKPVTLSCSQTLNHNVMYWYQQKSSQAPKLLFHYYDKDFNNEADTPDNFQSRRPNTSFCFLDIRSPGLGDTAMYLCATSRAGAGGNQPQHFGDGTRLSIL.

On this clonotype itself: One base away lies a much larger clone, so this may be a sequencing read error. This CDR3 reads CASSESHYYTGAFF. The CDR3 DNA reads TGCGCCAGCAGTGAGTCCCACTATTACACTGGAGCTTTCTTT. V is TRBV10-2 and J is TRBJ1-1; no clear D gene. The germline V gene has CDR1 WSHSY and CDR2 SAAADI. There are 14 residues in the CDR3.